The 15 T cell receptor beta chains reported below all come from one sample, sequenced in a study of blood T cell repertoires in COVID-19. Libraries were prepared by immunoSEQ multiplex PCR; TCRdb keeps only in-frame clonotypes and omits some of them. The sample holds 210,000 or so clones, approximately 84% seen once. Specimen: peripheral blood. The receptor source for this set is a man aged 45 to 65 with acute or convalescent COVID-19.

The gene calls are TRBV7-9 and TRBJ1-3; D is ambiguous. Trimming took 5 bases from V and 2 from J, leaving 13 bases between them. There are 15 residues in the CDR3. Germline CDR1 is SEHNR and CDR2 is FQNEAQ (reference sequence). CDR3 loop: CASSPQAQTGNTIYF. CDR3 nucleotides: TGTGCCAGCAGCCCCCAGGCTCAAACTGGAAACACCATATATTTT.

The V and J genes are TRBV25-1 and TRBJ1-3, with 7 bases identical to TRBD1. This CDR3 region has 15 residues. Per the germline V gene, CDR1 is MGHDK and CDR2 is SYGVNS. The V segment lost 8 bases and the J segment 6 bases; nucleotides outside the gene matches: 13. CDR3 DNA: TGTGCCAGCCGACCAACGGGGACAGTGGCAAACACCATATATTTT. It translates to CASRPTGTVANTIYF.

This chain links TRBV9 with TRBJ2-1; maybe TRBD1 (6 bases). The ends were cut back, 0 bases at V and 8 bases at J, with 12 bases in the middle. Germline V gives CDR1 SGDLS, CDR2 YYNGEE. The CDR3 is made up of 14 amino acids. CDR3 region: CASSVVPKGDEQFF. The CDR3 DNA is TGTGCCAGCAGCGTAGTTCCCAAGGGGGATGAGCAGTTCTTC.

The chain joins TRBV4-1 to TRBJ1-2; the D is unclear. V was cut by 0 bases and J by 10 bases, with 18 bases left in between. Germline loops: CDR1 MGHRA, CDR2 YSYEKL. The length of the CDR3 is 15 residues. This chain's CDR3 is CASSQDERASGDYTF. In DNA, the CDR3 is TGCGCCAGCAGCCAAGACGAGCGAGCATCGGGAGACTACACCTTC.

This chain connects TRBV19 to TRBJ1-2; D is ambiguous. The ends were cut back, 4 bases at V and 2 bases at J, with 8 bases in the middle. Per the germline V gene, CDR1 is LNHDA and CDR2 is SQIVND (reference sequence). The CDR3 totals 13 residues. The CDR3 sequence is CASSNSRNYGYTF. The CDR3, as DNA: TGTGCCAGTAGTAATAGCAGAAACTATGGCTACACCTTC.

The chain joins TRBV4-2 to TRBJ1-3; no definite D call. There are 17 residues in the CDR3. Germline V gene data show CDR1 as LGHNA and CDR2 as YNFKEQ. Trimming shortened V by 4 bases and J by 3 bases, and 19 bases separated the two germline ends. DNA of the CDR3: TGTGCCAGCAGCCCAGTAAGCCGGGGATCGTATGGAAACACCATATATTTT. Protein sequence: CASSPVSRGSYGNTIYF.

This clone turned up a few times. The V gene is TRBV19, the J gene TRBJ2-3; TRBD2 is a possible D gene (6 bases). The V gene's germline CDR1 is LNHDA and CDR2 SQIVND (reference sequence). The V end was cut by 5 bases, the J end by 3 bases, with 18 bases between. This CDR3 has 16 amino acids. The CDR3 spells CASSPPGLRRTDTQYF. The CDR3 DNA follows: TGTGCCAGTAGTCCCCCGGGACTCCGAAGAACAGATACGCAGTATTTT.

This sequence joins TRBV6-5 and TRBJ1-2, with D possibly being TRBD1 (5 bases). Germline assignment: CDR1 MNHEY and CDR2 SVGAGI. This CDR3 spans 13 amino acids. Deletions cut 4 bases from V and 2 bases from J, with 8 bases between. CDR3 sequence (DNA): TGTGCCAGCAGTTTTACAGGAAACTATGGCTACACCTTC. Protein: CASSFTGNYGYTF.

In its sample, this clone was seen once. The CDR3, as DNA: TGTGCCAGCAGCCCGACTGACTCACCCCTCCACTTT. Residues: CASSPTDSPLHF. The chain carries TRBV9 and TRBJ1-6; D is uncertain. V was pared by 4 bases and J by 10 bases, with 9 bases between. The germline CDR1 and CDR2 sequences are SGDLS and YYNGEE. The CDR3 extends over 12 amino acids.

The CDR3 DNA is TGTGCCAGCAGTCCTTGGGCAGAGCTGAATTCACCCCTCCACTTT. It codes for CASSPWAELNSPLHF. V is TRBV3-1 (or the pseudogene TRBV3-2) and J is TRBJ1-6; D is uncertain. Germline assignment: CDR1 LGHDT and CDR2 YNNKEL (reference sequence). Trimming shortened V by 6 bases and J by 7 bases, and 16 bases separated the two germline ends. The CDR3 runs 15 residues.

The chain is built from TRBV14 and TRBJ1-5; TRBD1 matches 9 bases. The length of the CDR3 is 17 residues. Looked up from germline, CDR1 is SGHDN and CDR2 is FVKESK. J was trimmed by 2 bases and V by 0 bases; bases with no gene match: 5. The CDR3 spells CASSQEETGGGNQPQHF. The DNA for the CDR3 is TGTGCCAGCAGCCAAGAGGAGACAGGGGGTGGCAATCAGCCCCAGCATTTT.

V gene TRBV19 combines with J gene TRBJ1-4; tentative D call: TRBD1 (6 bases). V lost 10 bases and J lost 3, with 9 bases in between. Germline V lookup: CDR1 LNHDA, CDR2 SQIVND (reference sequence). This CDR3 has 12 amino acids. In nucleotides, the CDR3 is TGTGCCACGGGGACATCTAATGAAAAACTGTTTTTT. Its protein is CATGTSNEKLFF.

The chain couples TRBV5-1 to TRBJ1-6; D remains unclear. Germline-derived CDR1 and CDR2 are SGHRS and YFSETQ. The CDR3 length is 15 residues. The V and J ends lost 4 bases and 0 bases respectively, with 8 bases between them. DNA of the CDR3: TGCGCCAGCAGCGACATAGACTCCTATAATTCACCCCTCCACTTT. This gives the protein CASSDIDSYNSPLHF.

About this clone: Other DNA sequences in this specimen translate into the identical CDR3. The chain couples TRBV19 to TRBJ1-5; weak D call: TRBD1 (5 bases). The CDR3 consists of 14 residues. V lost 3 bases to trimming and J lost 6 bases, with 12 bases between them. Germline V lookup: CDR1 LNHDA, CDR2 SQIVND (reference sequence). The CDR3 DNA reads TGTGCCAGTAGTATCTCAGGGTTCAGTCAGCCCCAGCATTTT. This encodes CASSISGFSQPQHF.

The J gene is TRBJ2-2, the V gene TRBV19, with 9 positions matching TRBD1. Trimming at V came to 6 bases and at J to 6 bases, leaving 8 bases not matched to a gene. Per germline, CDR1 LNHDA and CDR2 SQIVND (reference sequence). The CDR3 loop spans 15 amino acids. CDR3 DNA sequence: TGTGCCAGTAGCCCGGGACAGGGTTTCTCCGGGGAGCTGTTTTTT. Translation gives CASSPGQGFSGELFF.